The rows below give T cell receptor beta chains drawn from one sample of a study of CD8 T cells in Susac syndrome. TCRdb passed the immunoSEQ multiplex PCR reads through MiXCR, listing each CDR3 protein once. The data contain about 400,000 distinct CDR3 sequences, 75% to 90% of them singletons. What was sequenced was CD8+ T cells from PBMCs. These receptors all come from a human donor with multiple sclerosis. Each CDR3 is given with its conserved first and last residue. Each record gives: J gene, V gene, CDR3 protein.

TRBJ2-5,TRBV28,CASSRNSRQETQYF
TRBJ2-5,TRBV19,CASSWETQYF
TRBJ1-1,TRBV19,CASSMDDIENTEAFF
TRBJ2-7,TRBV7-9,CASSSNRAPHSYEQYF
TRBJ1-2,TRBV7-9,CASSLQGINYGYTF
TRBJ2-1,TRBV5-1,CASSFIFGNEQFF
TRBJ2-2,TRBV30,CAWRVLTELFF
TRBJ2-7,TRBV20-1,CSARLNSYEQYF
TRBJ2-7,TRBV27,CASSWLQQIGEQYF
TRBJ2-6,TRBV6-5,CASSYAASEGSGANVLTF
TRBJ2-5,TRBV4-1,CASSPRGQGYQETQYF
TRBJ1-1,TRBV10-1,CASSDGQKNTEAFF
TRBJ2-2,TRBV4-1,CASSRQGLTGELFF
TRBJ2-5,TRBV12-3/TRBV12-4,CASSSVAGGRETQYF
TRBJ2-1,TRBV19,CASSIGVRAYNEQFF
TRBJ1-4,TRBV2,CASSHRGTTNEKLFF
TRBJ1-3,TRBV6-5,CASSYMLGSGNTIYF
TRBJ2-1,TRBV27,CASSPRGGPNYNEQFF
TRBJ1-1,TRBV4-1,CASSQQGLGEAFF
TRBJ2-3,TRBV6-2/TRBV6-3,CASSPNGGRVTQYF
TRBJ1-3,TRBV19,CASIRGLRRESGNTIYF
TRBJ2-1,TRBV5-5,CASSLQRGRNNEQFF
TRBJ2-7,TRBV12-3/TRBV12-4,CASSLKGTSGEQYF
TRBJ2-4,TRBV4-2,CASSQDWTGKNIQYF
TRBJ2-7,TRBV2,CASSGGTGAENEQYF
TRBJ2-1,TRBV5-6,CASSLLLFEPSVAEQFF
TRBJ2-7,TRBV6-1,CASRTGGRSYEQYF
TRBJ1-1,TRBV29-1,CSAQGLLNTEAFF
TRBJ2-7,TRBV11-2,CASSSGTGSADEQYF
TRBJ1-1,TRBV5-1,CASSLSGGTEAFF
TRBJ2-7,TRBV6-5,CASSYSNEGEQYF
TRBJ2-5,TRBV12-3/TRBV12-4,CASSHAGGVIETQYF
TRBJ2-1,TRBV29-1,CSVDSGTSYNEQFF
TRBJ2-1,TRBV19,CASSIAGLASHRGTEQFF
TRBJ2-2,TRBV30,CAWSQRPGQFTGELFF
TRBJ2-7,TRBV14,CASSQPTGTAYEQYF
TRBJ1-1,TRBV9,CASSVGGQSTEAFF
TRBJ2-7,TRBV5-1,CASSLNLGLAYEQYF
TRBJ2-7,TRBV30,CAWSNYDLYEQYF
TRBJ1-4,TRBV29-1,CSVEDQTGARKLFF
TRBJ2-1,TRBV7-2,CASSSATGGVRNEQFF
TRBJ1-1,TRBV7-9,CASSAHGTGFRLAFF
TRBJ1-1,TRBV4-1,CASSQERESWEAFF
TRBJ2-1,TRBV12-3/TRBV12-4,CASSLGGLAGVYNEQFF
TRBJ2-7,TRBV12-3/TRBV12-4,CASSFFPTSEAYEQYF
TRBJ2-1,TRBV5-1,CASTLLGEGAYNEQFF
TRBJ2-1,TRBV9,CASSVEEVTPYNEQFF
TRBJ2-3,TRBV30,CAWSASGFNTDTQYF
TRBJ2-7,TRBV7-9,CASSLVGLAGRWEQYF
TRBJ2-7,TRBV29-1,CSGGDGDYEQYF
TRBJ2-1,TRBV11-2,CASSLLAGDQAPYNEQFF
TRBJ1-5,TRBV12-3/TRBV12-4,CASKIQGGGQPQHF
TRBJ2-7,TRBV27,CASSLRTGEYYEQYF
TRBJ2-5,TRBV12-2,CASRFETQYF
TRBJ2-1,TRBV6-1,CASSVPSGFSYNEQFF